This T cell receptor beta chain is from a study of naive and memory T cell subsets. Overall study findings and caveats: Over 95% of naive TCR sequences appeared only once after error correction, unlike memory subsets.

Both TRBC1 and TRBC2 were covered by a beta constant-region primer of two equimolar oligonucleotides. Nested alpha and beta constant-region primers with the SP2 primer drove four PCR rounds on ligated cDNA. TCRdb ran MiXCR on the UMI-ligation and nested PCR reads and lists one entry per CDR3 protein. The table lists tens of thousands of distinct CDR3 sequences, roughly 9.3% of them singletons. A note on this clonotype: Its antigen remains unidentified.

CMV status came from CD4+ T cell IFNgamma after overnight CMV lysate stimulation of fresh PBMCs. The CDR3 runs to 16 residues. From germline, CDR1 is KGHSH and CDR2 LQKENI. V lost 4 bases and J lost 9, with 22 bases in between. The rearrangement joins TRBV18 to TRBJ2-1; tentative D call: TRBD2 (6 bases). The receptor was isolated from a human donor in good health. Material for sequencing was naive CD8+ T cells from blood. The CDR3 region has the DNA TGTGCCAGCTCACTCGGGCTTGGAGGGCTTTTTGGTGAGCAGTTCTTC. It codes for CASSLGLGGLFGEQFF.